This is a list of T cell receptor beta chains from one sample in a study of blood T cell repertoires in COVID-19. TCRdb keeps only in-frame clones here, not all; method: immunoSEQ multiplex PCR. The sample includes 55,000 to 90,000 clones, approximately 83% of them seen just once. Source material: peripheral blood. The receptors originated from a woman between 55 and 75 years old with acute or convalescent COVID-19. Each CDR3 is given with its conserved first and last residue. D genes are given only for firm matches. Clone size is not always given. Where it is, it says once, few, many or a class for expanded clones.

. TRBJ1-2 . TRBV11-2 CASSSSRGYGYTF TGTGCCAGCAGTTCCTCCCGGGGCTATGGCTACACCTTC
TRBD2 TRBJ2-3 . TRBV19 CASSIDPAGGLEDTQYF TGTGCCAGTAGTATAGATCCGGCGGGGGGCCTGGAAGATACGCAGTATTTT
TRBD1 TRBJ1-1 . TRBV7-9 CASSLPGQGYTEAFF TGTGCCAGCAGCTTACCCGGACAGGGGTACACTGAAGCTTTCTTT
TRBD1 TRBJ1-2 . TRBV11-2 CASSLDRRQGVGYTF TGTGCCAGCAGCTTAGATCGCCGACAGGGGGTTGGCTACACCTTC
. TRBJ1-6 . TRBV5-6 CASSGGEGRNSPLHF TGTGCCAGCAGCGGCGGGGAGGGAAGGAATTCACCCCTCCACTTT
. TRBJ1-5 . TRBV27 CASSLRASSNQPQHF TGTGCCAGCAGTTTACGAGCGTCTAGCAATCAGCCCCAGCATTTT
TRBD1 TRBJ1-2 . TRBV6-6 CASTDSTGDHHGYTF TGTGCCAGCACCGACTCGACAGGGGATCATCATGGCTACACCTTC
TRBD2 TRBJ2-3 . TRBV5-1 CASAPLTSGTDTQYF TGCGCCAGCGCTCCATTGACTAGCGGCACAGATACGCAGTATTTT
TRBD1 TRBJ2-5 . TRBV9 CASSAGQRSGQRETQYF TGTGCCAGCAGCGCCGGCCAGAGATCGGGACAGAGAGAGACCCAGTACTTC
TRBD1 TRBJ1-3 . TRBV6-5 CASSLSQGAGNTIYF TGTGCCAGCAGTCTAAGTCAGGGGGCTGGAAACACCATATATTTT
. TRBJ1-2 . TRBV29-1 CSVLVSRGYTF TGCAGCGTTCTAGTCAGCCGAGGCTACACCTTC
TRBD1 TRBJ1-2 . TRBV3-1/TRBV3-2 CASSQANLQGAGGYTF TGTGCCAGCAGCCAGGCTAACTTACAGGGGGCAGGGGGCTACACCTTC
TRBD1 TRBJ2-6 . TRBV30 CALGTGGTGANVLTF TGTGCCTTGGGGACAGGGGGAACTGGGGCCAACGTCCTGACTTTC
. TRBJ2-5 . TRBV6-1 CASSEGALQETQYF TGTGCCAGCAGTGAGGGGGCCTTACAAGAGACCCAGTACTTC
. TRBJ1-5 . TRBV19 CASRQYSNQPQHF TGTGCCAGCAGACAGTATAGCAATCAGCCCCAGCATTTT
TRBD2 TRBJ2-7 few TRBV9 CASSRAGGEYEQYF TGTGCCAGCAGCAGGGCGGGGGGCGAATACGAGCAGTACTTC
TRBD1 TRBJ2-4 few TRBV5-4 CASSSTGEAKNIQYF TGTGCCAGCAGCTCTACAGGGGAAGCCAAAAACATTCAGTACTTC
TRBD2 TRBJ2-1 . TRBV6-2/TRBV6-3 CASSSGTRWYEQFF TGTGCCAGCAGCTCGGGGACTAGGTGGTATGAGCAGTTCTTC
TRBD2 TRBJ2-3 . TRBV18 CASSPPESGGTTDTQYF TGTGCCAGCTCACCCCCAGAAAGCGGGGGGACCACAGATACGCAGTATTTT
TRBD1 TRBJ2-7 . TRBV9 CASSVGPGGNEQYF TGTGCCAGCAGCGTAGGGCCAGGGGGCAACGAGCAGTACTTC